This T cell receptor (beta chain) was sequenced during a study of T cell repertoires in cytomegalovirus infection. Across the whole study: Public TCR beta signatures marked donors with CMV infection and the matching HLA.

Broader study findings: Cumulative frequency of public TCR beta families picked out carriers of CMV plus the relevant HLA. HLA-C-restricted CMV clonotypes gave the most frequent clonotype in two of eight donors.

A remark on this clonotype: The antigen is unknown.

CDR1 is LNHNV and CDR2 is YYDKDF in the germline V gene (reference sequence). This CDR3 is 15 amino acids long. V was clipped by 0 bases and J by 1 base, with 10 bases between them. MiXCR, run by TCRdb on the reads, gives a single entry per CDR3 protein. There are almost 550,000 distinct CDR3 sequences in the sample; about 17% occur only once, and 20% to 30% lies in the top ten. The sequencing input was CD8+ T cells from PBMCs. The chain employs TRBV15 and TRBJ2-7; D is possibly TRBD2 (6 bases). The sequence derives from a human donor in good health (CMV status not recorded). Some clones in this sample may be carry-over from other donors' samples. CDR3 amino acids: CATSRDQEGSYEQYF. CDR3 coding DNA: TGTGCCACCAGCAGAGATCAGGAGGGATCCTACGAGCAGTACTTC.